A single sample gave rise to the 31 T cell receptor beta chains below, sequenced in a study of cytomegalovirus exposure and HLA in healthy donors. Method: immunoSEQ multiplex PCR; TCRdb's copy keeps in-frame clones and lacks some. The table shows over 120,000 clones, with about 95% occurring only once. Sequencing was carried out using PBMCs. The receptors were gathered from a man aged 18 to 30 in good health and CMV-seropositive.

The rearrangement uses TRBV5-1 and TRBJ2-3; 12 bases map to TRBD2. The CDR3 is 15 residues long. J gave up 6 bases and V 0 bases, and 2 bases lay outside the gene matches. In germline, CDR1 is SGHRS, CDR2 YFSETQ. In DNA, the CDR3 is TGCGCCAGCAGCTTGGCCGGGACTAGCGGGGATACGCAGTATTTT. Translated, it gives CASSLAGTSGDTQYF.

V usage is TRBV7-3 and J usage is TRBJ2-1; 9 bases agree with TRBD2. Per germline, CDR1 SGHTA and CDR2 FQGTGA. The trim removed 4 bases at V and 4 bases at J, leaving 8 bases unmatched. CDR3 length equals 16 residues. CDR3 loop: CASSYLAGEGYNEQFF. The DNA of the CDR3 is TGTGCCAGCAGCTACTTAGCGGGAGAGGGTTACAATGAGCAGTTCTTC.

Here the CDR3 reads CASSRELPGDTQYF. The DNA for the CDR3 is TGCGCCAGCAGCCGTGAATTGCCCGGTGATACGCAGTATTTT. The rearrangement links TRBV5-1 to TRBJ2-3; no firm D call. Germline V gene lookup returns CDR1 SGHRS and CDR2 YFSETQ. Trimming took off 4 bases at V and 6 bases at J, with 15 bases between the two ends. This CDR3 has 14 residues.

The V and J genes are TRBV6-6 and TRBJ2-2; 7 bases match TRBD1. The CDR3 covers 16 residues. Looked up from germline, CDR1 is MNHNY and CDR2 is SVGAGI (reference sequence). V lost 6 bases to trimming and J lost 1 base; unmatched junction nucleotides: 8. CDR3 loop: CASRDLGQLNTGELFF. Here the CDR3 DNA reads TGTGCCAGCAGGGACCTGGGACAGCTGAACACCGGGGAGCTGTTTTTT.

The CDR3 sequence is CASTTGSPGQETQYF. In DNA, the CDR3 is TGTGCCAGCACCACGGGGAGCCCAGGCCAAGAGACCCAGTACTTC. V is TRBV6-5 and J is TRBJ2-5; D might be TRBD2 (5 bases). Trimming shortened V by 7 bases and J by 1 base, and 16 bases separated the two germline ends. The CDR3 is 15 residues long. Germline V gives CDR1 MNHEY, CDR2 SVGAGI.

Note on this clone: An end of the junction does not agree with germline; a read error may underlie this. This chain connects TRBV9 to TRBJ1-4; D not certain. The germline V gene has CDR1 SGDLS and CDR2 YYNGEE. This CDR3 has 15 amino acids. CDR3 sequence reads: CASSVTGGSNEKLFF. CDR3 DNA: TGTGCCAGCAGCGTAACTGGAGGGTCTAACGAAAAACTGTTTTTT.

CDR3 DNA sequence: TGTGCCAGCAGCTCGGGACTAGCGGGAGTCCCAACGGAGGATGAGCAGTTCTTC. It is translated as CASSSGLAGVPTEDEQFF. This chain links TRBV5-6 with TRBJ2-1; 14 positions match TRBD2. The length of the CDR3 is 18 residues. The V segment lost 3 bases and the J segment 8 bases; nucleotides outside the gene matches: 13. Per germline, CDR1 SGHDT and CDR2 YYEEEE.

J is TRBJ1-2 and V is TRBV10-3; 10 bases align to TRBD1. This CDR3 is built from 16 residues. CDR1 ENHRY and CDR2 SYGVKD come from the germline V gene. With 4 bases clipped from V and 5 bases from J, the junction kept 10 bases outside the gene matches. CDR3 DNA: TGTGCCATCAGTGCATATCGGGGGACAGGGGTATATGGCTACACCTTC. Amino acid sequence: CAISAYRGTGVYGYTF.

This chain joins TRBV2 and TRBJ2-6; D not certain. Trimming shortened V by 8 bases and J by 4 bases, and 12 bases separated the two germline ends. Germline CDR1 SNHLY, CDR2 FYNNEI. This CDR3 region has 14 residues. The CDR3 DNA reads as TGTGCCAGCCACCCACTTTCCGGGGCCAACGTCCTGACTTTC. Amino acids: CASHPLSGANVLTF. Filled out from reference TRBV2 and TRBJ2-6, the complete variable domain reads EPEVTQTPSHQVTQMGQEVILRCVPISNHLYFYWYRQILGQKVEFLVSFYNNEISEKSEIFDDQFSVERPDGSNFTLKIRSTKLEDSAMYFCASHPLSGANVLTFGAGSRLTVL.

This chain joins TRBV6-6 and TRBJ1-1; 8 nucleotides line up with TRBD1. This CDR3 contains 15 residues. The germline gives CDR1 MNHNY, CDR2 SVGAGI (reference sequence). J lost 1 base, V lost 6 bases, and 7 bases had no gene match. The CDR3 is CASSPRTGRNTEAFF. CDR3 DNA: TGTGCCAGCAGCCCCAGGACAGGGAGGAACACTGAAGCTTTCTTT.

The rearrangement uses TRBV6-1 and TRBJ1-5; the D is unclear. The CDR3 has 13 amino acids. Germline CDR1 MNHNS, CDR2 SASEGT. Between the trimmed V and J ends, which lost 6 bases and 0 bases, there was a span of 6 bases. The CDR3 DNA sequence: TGTGCCAGCAGGACGGGTAGCAATCAGCCCCAGCATTTT. Translation gives CASRTGSNQPQHF.

This clone came up a few times. The rearrangement joins TRBV30 to TRBJ2-7; 11 nucleotides agree with TRBD2. The length of the CDR3 is 13 residues. J lost 7 bases, V lost 4 bases, and 6 bases had no gene match. Germline values: CDR1 GTSNPN, CDR2 SVGIG (reference sequence). The DNA of the CDR3 is TGTGCCTGGATTCTAGCGGGAGGTCGGGAGCAGTACTTC. Amino acid sequence: CAWILAGGREQYF.

CDR3: CASSTRTREDTEAFF. CDR3 in DNA: TGTGCCAGCAGTACTCGGACAAGGGAGGACACTGAAGCTTTCTTT. This chain joins TRBV27 and TRBJ1-1; tentative D call: TRBD1 (5 bases). Trimming removed 5 bases at V and 3 bases at J, with 16 bases between. CDR1 is MNHEY and CDR2 is SMNVEV in the germline V gene (reference sequence). This CDR3 has 15 residues.

The chain carries TRBV28 and TRBJ2-7, with TRBD1 identical over 8 bases. V gave up 5 bases and J gave up 2 bases; unmatched junction bases: 2. CDR3 length equals 13 residues. Germline CDR1 and CDR2: MDHEN and SYDVKM. CDR3 sequence: CASSGQGPYEQYF. The CDR3 coding sequence is TGTGCCAGCAGTGGACAGGGCCCCTACGAGCAGTACTTC.

The chain is built from TRBV6-5 and TRBJ2-7; TRBD2 matches at 13 bases. J gave up 3 bases and V 6 bases, and 2 bases lay outside the gene matches. The length of the CDR3 is 14 residues. The germline V gene has CDR1 MNHEY and CDR2 SVGAGI. The CDR3: CASSRTSGGYEQYF. The CDR3 coding sequence is TGTGCCAGCAGCAGGACTAGCGGGGGCTACGAGCAGTACTTC.

The sample holds a few counts of this clone. The chain uses TRBV9 and TRBJ2-1; 8 bases align to TRBD2. The length of the CDR3 is 16 residues. V shed 0 bases and J 9 bases; nucleotides not matched to a gene: 11. CDR1 and CDR2 from the germline V gene are SGDLS and YYNGEE. CDR3 region: CASSVDLAGIYAEQFF. CDR3 coding DNA: TGTGCCAGCAGCGTAGACCTAGCGGGCATCTATGCTGAGCAGTTCTTC.

The CDR3 nucleotides are TGTGCCAGCAGCTGGGGGGAGCTACAGGATACGCAGTATTTT. It is translated as CASSWGELQDTQYF. The chain employs TRBV13 and TRBJ2-3, with D maybe TRBD2 (6 bases). This CDR3 has 14 amino acids. The germline gives CDR1 PRHDT, CDR2 FYEKMQ (reference sequence). Trimming took off 4 bases at V and 6 bases at J, with 14 bases between the two ends.

The chain carries TRBV7-8 and TRBJ1-5; a possible D gene is TRBD1 (5 bases). There are 19 residues in the CDR3. V dropped 5 bases and J dropped 2 bases, with 25 bases sitting between them. Per the germline V gene, CDR1 is SGHVS and CDR2 is FQNEAQ. The CDR3 reads CASSPRSAGNSMRNQPQHF. DNA of the CDR3: TGTGCCAGCAGCCCGAGGAGTGCAGGGAATTCGATGCGCAATCAGCCCCAGCATTTT.

This rearrangement joins TRBV30 to TRBJ1-5; D remains unclear. V lost 0 bases, J lost 5 bases, and 8 bases lay in between. The CDR3 length is 13 residues. CDR1 and CDR2 (germline): GTSNPN, SVGIG (reference sequence). The CDR3 nucleotides are TGTGCCTGGAGTGTAGAGTCGGATCAGCCCCAGCATTTT. This translates into CAWSVESDQPQHF.

The rearrangement joins TRBV10-3 to TRBJ1-2; no reliable D call. This CDR3 has 13 residues. Trimming pared 10 bases from V and 4 bases from J, leaving 16 bases between. Germline lookup yields CDR1 ENHRY and CDR2 SYGVKD. CDR3 sequence: CATTPTTGYGYTF. CDR3 sequence (DNA): TGTGCCACAACCCCAACGACGGGCTATGGCTACACCTTC.

The rearrangement joins TRBV15 to TRBJ2-1; D not certain. CDR1 is LNHNV, CDR2 YYDKDF, per germline (reference sequence). Trimming removed 3 bases at V and 6 bases at J, with 12 bases between. The CDR3 runs to 14 residues. Here the CDR3 reads CATSSTPRSNEQFF. The DNA for the CDR3 is TGTGCCACCAGCAGCACCCCGAGGAGCAATGAGCAGTTCTTC.

V is TRBV5-1 and J is TRBJ2-1; D is possibly TRBD1 (5 bases). Trimming removed 0 bases at V and 7 bases at J, with 14 bases between. The CDR3 totals 15 residues. In germline, CDR1 is SGHRS, CDR2 YFSETQ. The CDR3 reads CASSLGQGSRNEQFF. The CDR3 DNA reads TGCGCCAGCAGCTTGGGGCAGGGAAGTAGGAATGAGCAGTTCTTC. The full variable domain, its missing parts supplied by reference TRBV5-1 and TRBJ2-1, is KAGVTQTPRYLIKTRGQQVTLSCSPISGHRSVSWYQQTPGQGLQFLFEYFSETQRNKGNFPGRFSGRQFSNSRSEMNVSTLELGDSALYLCASSLGQGSRNEQFFGPGTRLTVL.

The chain couples TRBV30 to TRBJ2-3, with TRBD1 identical over 7 bases. The junction had 15 bases not matched to a gene; V was cut back by 2 bases and J by 4 bases. There are 17 residues in the CDR3. Looked up from germline, CDR1 is GTSNPN and CDR2 is SVGIG (reference sequence). The CDR3 sequence is CAWSPNRDSDMADTQYF. CDR3 DNA sequence: TGTGCCTGGAGTCCTAATCGGGACAGCGATATGGCAGATACGCAGTATTTT.

The chain employs TRBV4-1 and TRBJ2-1; 9 nucleotides match TRBD2. Germline V lookup: CDR1 MGHRA, CDR2 YSYEKL. CDR3 size: 15 residues. V lost 4 bases, J lost 2 bases, and 3 bases stayed unmatched. This CDR3 is CASSRLAGAYNEQFF. In DNA, the CDR3 is TGCGCCAGCAGCCGTTTAGCGGGAGCCTACAATGAGCAGTTCTTC.

The chain has TRBV7-9 and TRBJ1-4; the D gene is possibly TRBD1 (6 bases). The CDR3 totals 14 residues. The germline gives CDR1 SEHNR, CDR2 FQNEAQ (reference sequence). Between the trimmed V and J ends, which lost 4 bases and 4 bases, there was a span of 10 bases. This CDR3 is CASSSSDSNEKLFF. DNA for the CDR3: TGTGCCAGCAGCTCCTCGGACAGTAATGAAAAACTGTTTTTT.

This rearrangement joins TRBV9 to TRBJ2-2, with D perhaps matching TRBD2 (5 bases). Germline values: CDR1 SGDLS, CDR2 YYNGEE. The CDR3 runs to 12 residues. V gave up 4 bases and J gave up 5 bases, with 6 bases separating them. CDR3 sequence reads: CASSRRTGELFF. The DNA for the CDR3 is TGTGCCAGCAGCCGGAGGACCGGGGAGCTGTTTTTT. Together with reference TRBV9 and TRBJ2-2, the CDR3 gives the full variable domain: DSGVTQTPKHLITATGQRVTLRCSPRSGDLSVYWYQQSLDQGLQFLIQYYNGEERAKGNILERFSAQQFPDLHSELNLSSLELGDSALYFCASSRRTGELFFGEGSRLTVL.

J is TRBJ1-3 and V is TRBV6-1; D remains unclear. This CDR3 region has 15 residues. V lost 3 bases to trimming and J lost 0 bases, with 9 bases between them. In germline, CDR1 is MNHNS, CDR2 SASEGT. CDR3 region: CASSDRTISGNTIYF. The CDR3 DNA sequence: TGTGCCAGCAGTGACAGAACGATCTCTGGAAACACCATATATTTT.

The chain employs TRBV28 and TRBJ2-3, with D unclear. Germline V gene data show CDR1 as MDHEN and CDR2 as SYDVKM. V lost 8 bases and J lost 1, with 16 bases in between. This CDR3 spans 15 amino acids. CDR3 DNA sequence: TGTGCCAGCGGTGCGAGGAAACGGCGCACAGATACGCAGTATTTT. As protein: CASGARKRRTDTQYF.

V gene TRBV6-1 combines with J gene TRBJ2-2, with a possible D match to TRBD2 (5 bases). With 4 bases removed from V and 4 bases from J, the gap between germline ends came to 13 bases. Germline V CDR1 and CDR2: MNHNS, SASEGT. The CDR3 covers 15 residues. The CDR3 is CASSVTRDVTGELFF. The CDR3 DNA follows: TGTGCCAGCAGTGTAACTCGGGATGTCACCGGGGAGCTGTTTTTT.

Only one count was recorded for this clone. V gene TRBV10-3 combines with J gene TRBJ2-1; TRBD2 aligns across 12 bases. CDR3 size: 16 residues. The ends lost 5 bases at V and 7 bases at J; junction bases unmatched: 9. CDR1 and CDR2 from the germline V gene are ENHRY and SYGVKD. The CDR3 DNA reads TGTGCCATCAGTCCGGGACTAGCGGGTTCGTCGAATGAGCAGTTCTTC. Its translation: CAISPGLAGSSNEQFF.

The J gene is TRBJ2-5, the V gene TRBV7-9; possibly TRBD2 for D (7 bases). V was pared by 4 bases and J by 5 bases, with 14 bases between. Per the germline V gene, CDR1 is SEHNR and CDR2 is FQNEAQ (reference sequence). The CDR3 is made up of 14 amino acids. The CDR3 bases are TGTGCCAGCAGCTGGGGGGCGGGAGTGGAGACCCAGTACTTC. Its translation is CASSWGAGVETQYF.